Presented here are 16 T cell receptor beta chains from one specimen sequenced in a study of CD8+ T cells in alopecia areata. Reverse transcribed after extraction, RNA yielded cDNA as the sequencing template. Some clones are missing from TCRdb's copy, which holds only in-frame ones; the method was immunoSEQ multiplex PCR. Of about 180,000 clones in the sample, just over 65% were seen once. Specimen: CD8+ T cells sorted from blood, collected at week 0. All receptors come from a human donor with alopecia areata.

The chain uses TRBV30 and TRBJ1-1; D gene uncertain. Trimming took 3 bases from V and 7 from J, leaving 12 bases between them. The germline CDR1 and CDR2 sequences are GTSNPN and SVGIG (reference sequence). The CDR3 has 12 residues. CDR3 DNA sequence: TGTGCCTGGAGGTCACTTCTGATTGAAGCTTTCTTT. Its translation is CAWRSLLIEAFF.

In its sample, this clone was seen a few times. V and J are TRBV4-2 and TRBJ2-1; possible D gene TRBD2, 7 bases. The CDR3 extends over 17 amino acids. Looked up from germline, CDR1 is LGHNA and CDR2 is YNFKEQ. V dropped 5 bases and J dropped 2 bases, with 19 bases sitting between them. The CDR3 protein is CASSWEGVGEAYNEQFF. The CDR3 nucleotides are TGTGCCAGCAGCTGGGAGGGGGTTGGGGAGGCCTACAATGAGCAGTTCTTC.

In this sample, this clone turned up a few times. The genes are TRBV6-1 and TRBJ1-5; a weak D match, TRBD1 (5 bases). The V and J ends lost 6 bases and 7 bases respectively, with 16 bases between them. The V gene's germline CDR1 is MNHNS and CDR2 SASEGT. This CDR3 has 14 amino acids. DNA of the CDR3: TGTGCCAGCAGATTGGGGCAGGGAGGGCAGCCCCAGCATTTT. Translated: CASRLGQGGQPQHF.

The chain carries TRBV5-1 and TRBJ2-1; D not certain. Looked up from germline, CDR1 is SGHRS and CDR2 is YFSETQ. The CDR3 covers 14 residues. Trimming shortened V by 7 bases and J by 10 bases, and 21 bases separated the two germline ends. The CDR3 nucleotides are TGCGCCAGCGGCCTTCCGTCCTCGGAGAACGAGCAGTTCTTC. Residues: CASGLPSSENEQFF.

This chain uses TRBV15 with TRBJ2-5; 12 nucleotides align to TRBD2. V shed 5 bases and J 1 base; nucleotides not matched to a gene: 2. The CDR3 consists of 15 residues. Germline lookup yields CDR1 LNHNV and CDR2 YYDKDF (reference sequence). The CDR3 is CATSALAGGQETQYF. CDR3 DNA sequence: TGTGCCACCAGCGCACTAGCGGGGGGCCAAGAGACCCAGTACTTC.

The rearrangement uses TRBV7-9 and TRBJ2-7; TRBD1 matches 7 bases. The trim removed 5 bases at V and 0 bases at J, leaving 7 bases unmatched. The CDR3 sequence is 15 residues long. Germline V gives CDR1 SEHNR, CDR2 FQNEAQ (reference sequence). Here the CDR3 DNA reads TGTGCCAGCAGCCGTAGGGGGCGGAGCTCCTACGAGCAGTACTTC. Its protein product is CASSRRGRSSYEQYF.

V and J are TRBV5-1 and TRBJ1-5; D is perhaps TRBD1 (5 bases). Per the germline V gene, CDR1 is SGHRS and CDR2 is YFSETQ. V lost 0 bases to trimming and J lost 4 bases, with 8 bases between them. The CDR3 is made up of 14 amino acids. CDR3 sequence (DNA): TGCGCCAGCAGCTTGGAGGCAGGGAATCAGCCCCAGCATTTT. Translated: CASSLEAGNQPQHF.

CDR3 region: CAWRLGPEQFF. The CDR3 DNA reads TGTGCCTGGAGGCTGGGACCGGAGCAGTTCTTC. V usage is TRBV30 and J usage is TRBJ2-1, with D perhaps assigned TRBD1 or TRBD2 (5 bases each). CDR1 and CDR2 (germline): GTSNPN, SVGIG (reference sequence). This CDR3 contains 11 residues. With 3 bases removed from V and 10 bases from J, the gap between germline ends came to 10 bases.

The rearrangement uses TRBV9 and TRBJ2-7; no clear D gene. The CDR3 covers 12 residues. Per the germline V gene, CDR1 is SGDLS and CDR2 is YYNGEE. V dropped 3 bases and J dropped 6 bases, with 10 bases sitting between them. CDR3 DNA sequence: TGTGCCAGCAGCGCCTCGGGTGGCGAGCAGTACTTC. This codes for CASSASGGEQYF.

The CDR3, as DNA: TGTGCCAGCAGCCTCGGACAGCCGTCCTACGAGCAGTACTTC. Translated: CASSLGQPSYEQYF. The chain recombines TRBV9 with TRBJ2-7, with D possibly matching TRBD1 (6 bases). The CDR3 contains 14 residues. Germline CDR1 reads SGDLS; CDR2 reads YYNGEE. Deletions cut 4 bases from V and 1 base from J, with 12 bases between.

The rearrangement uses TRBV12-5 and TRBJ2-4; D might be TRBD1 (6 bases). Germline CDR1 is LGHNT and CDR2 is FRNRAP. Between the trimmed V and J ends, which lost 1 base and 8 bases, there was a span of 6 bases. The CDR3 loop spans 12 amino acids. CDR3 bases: TGTGCTAGTGGTTTGGCAGGGGACATTCAGTACTTC. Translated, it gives CASGLAGDIQYF.

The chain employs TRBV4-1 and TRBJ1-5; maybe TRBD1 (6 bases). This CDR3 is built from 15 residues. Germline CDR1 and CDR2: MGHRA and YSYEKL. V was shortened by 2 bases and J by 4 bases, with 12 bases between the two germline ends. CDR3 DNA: TGCGCCAGCAGCCAATACAGGGATGTGAATCAGCCCCAGCATTTT. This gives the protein CASSQYRDVNQPQHF.

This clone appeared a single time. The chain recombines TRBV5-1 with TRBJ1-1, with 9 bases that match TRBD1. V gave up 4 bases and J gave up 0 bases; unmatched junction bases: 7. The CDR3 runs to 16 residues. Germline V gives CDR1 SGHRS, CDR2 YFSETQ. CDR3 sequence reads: CASSVGTGPLNTEAFF. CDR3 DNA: TGCGCCAGCAGCGTCGGGACAGGGCCATTGAACACTGAAGCTTTCTTT.

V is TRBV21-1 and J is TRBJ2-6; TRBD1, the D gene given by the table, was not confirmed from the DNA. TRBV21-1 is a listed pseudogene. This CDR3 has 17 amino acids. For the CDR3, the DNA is TGTGCCAGCAGTACCCGGACAGGGCTGTCTGGGGCCAACGTCCTGACTTTC. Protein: CASSTRTGLSGANVLTF.

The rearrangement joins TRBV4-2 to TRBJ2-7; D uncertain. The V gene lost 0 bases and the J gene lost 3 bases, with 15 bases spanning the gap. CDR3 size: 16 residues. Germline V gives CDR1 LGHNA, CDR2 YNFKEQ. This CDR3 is CASSQDARSIRYEQYF. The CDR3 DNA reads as TGTGCCAGCAGCCAAGATGCACGGAGCATCCGCTACGAGCAGTACTTC.

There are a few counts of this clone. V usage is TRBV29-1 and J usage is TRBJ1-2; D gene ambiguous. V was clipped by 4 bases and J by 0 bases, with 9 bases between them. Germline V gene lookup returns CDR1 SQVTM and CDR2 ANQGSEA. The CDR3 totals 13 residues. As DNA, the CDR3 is TGCAGCGTTGGGGGAACTTCTAACTATGGCTACACCTTC. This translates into CSVGGTSNYGYTF.